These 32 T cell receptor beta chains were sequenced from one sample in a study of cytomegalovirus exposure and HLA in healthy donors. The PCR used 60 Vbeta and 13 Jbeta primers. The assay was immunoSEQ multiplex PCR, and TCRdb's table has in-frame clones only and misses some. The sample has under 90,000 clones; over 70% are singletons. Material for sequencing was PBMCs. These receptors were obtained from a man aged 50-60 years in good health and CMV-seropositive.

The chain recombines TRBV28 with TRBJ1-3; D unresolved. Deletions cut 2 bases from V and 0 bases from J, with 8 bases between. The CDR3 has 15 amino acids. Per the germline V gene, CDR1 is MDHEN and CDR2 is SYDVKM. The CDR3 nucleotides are TGTGCCAGCAGTTTAGACACGAGCTCTGGAAACACCATATATTTT. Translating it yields CASSLDTSSGNTIYF.

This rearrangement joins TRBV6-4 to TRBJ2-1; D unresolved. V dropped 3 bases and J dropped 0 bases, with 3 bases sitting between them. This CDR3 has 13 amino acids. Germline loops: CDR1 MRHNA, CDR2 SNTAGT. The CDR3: CASSESSYNEQFF. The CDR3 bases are TGTGCCAGCAGTGAGAGCTCCTACAATGAGCAGTTCTTC.

The CDR3 is CASSLDRFTGSYEQYF. DNA of the CDR3: TGTGCCAGCAGCTTAGACCGATTCACAGGCTCCTACGAGCAGTACTTC. The rearrangement links TRBV7-2 to TRBJ2-7; the D gene is possibly TRBD1 (5 bases). The germline V gene encodes CDR1 SGHTA and CDR2 FQGNSA. The CDR3 contains 16 residues. Between the trimmed V and J ends, which lost 1 base and 0 bases, there was a span of 13 bases.

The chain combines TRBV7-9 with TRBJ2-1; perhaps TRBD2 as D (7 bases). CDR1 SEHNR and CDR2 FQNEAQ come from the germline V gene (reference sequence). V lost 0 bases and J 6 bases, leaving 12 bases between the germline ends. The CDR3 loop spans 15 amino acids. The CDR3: CASSLAGGGSNEQFF. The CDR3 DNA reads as TGTGCCAGCAGCTTAGCGGGAGGGGGGTCCAATGAGCAGTTCTTC.

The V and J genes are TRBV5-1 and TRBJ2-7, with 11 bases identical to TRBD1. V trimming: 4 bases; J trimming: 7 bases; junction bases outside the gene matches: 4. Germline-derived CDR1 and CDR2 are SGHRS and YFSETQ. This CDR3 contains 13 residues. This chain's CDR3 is CASSRTGGREQYF. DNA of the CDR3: TGCGCCAGCAGCAGGACAGGGGGCCGGGAGCAGTACTTC.

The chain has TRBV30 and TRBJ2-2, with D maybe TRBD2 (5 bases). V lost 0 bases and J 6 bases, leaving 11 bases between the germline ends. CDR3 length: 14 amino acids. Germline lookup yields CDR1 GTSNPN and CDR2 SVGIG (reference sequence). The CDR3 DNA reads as TGTGCCTGGAGTGTAGTTGAGGGTTCCGGGGAGCTGTTTTTT. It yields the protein CAWSVVEGSGELFF. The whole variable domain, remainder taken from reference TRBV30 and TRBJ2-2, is SQTIHQWPATLVQPVGSPLSLECTVEGTSNPNLYWYRQAAGRGLQLLFYSVGIGQISSEVPQNLSASRPQDRQFILSSKKLLLSDSGFYLCAWSVVEGSGELFFGEGSRLTVL.

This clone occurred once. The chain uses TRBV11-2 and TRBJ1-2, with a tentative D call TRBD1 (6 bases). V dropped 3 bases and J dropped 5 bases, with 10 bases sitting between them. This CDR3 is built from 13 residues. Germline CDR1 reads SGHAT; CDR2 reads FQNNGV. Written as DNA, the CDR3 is TGTGCCAGCAGCTTGGACAGCCAATATGGCTACACCTTC. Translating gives CASSLDSQYGYTF.

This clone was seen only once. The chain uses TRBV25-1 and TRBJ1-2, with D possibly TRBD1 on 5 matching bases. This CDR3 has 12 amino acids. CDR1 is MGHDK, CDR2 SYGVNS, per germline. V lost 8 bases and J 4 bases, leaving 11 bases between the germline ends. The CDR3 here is CASQTVSYGYTF. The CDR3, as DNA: TGTGCCAGCCAGACAGTCTCCTATGGCTACACCTTC.

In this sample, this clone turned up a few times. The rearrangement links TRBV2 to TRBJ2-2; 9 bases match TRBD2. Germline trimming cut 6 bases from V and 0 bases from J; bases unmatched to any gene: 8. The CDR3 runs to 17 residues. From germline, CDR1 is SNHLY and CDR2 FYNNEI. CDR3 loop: CASRGLASTSNTGELFF. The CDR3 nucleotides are TGTGCCAGCAGAGGACTAGCGAGCACTTCGAACACCGGGGAGCTGTTTTTT.

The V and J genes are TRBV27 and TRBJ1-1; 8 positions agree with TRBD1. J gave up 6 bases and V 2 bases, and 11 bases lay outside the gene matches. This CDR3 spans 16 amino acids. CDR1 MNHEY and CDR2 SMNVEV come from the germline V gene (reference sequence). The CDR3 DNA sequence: TGTGCCAGCAGTTTAAAGGGTAGGGCAGGGGGCTCTGAAGCTTTCTTT. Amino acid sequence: CASSLKGRAGGSEAFF.

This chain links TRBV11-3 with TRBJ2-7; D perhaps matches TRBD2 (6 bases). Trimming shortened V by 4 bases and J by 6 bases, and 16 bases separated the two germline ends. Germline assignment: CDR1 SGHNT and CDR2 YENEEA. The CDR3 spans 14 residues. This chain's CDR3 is CASSSGVIVSEQYF. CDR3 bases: TGTGCCAGCAGCTCGGGAGTAATCGTGAGCGAGCAGTACTTC.

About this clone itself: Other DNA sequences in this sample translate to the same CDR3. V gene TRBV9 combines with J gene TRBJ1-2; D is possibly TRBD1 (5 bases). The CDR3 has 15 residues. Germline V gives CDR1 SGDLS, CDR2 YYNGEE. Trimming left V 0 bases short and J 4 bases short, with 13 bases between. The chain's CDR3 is CASSVAGQGGYGYTF. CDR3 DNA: TGTGCCAGCAGCGTAGCTGGGCAGGGTGGCTATGGCTACACCTTC. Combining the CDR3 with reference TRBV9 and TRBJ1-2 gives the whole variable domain DSGVTQTPKHLITATGQRVTLRCSPRSGDLSVYWYQQSLDQGLQFLIQYYNGEERAKGNILERFSAQQFPDLHSELNLSSLELGDSALYFCASSVAGQGGYGYTFGSGTRLTVV.

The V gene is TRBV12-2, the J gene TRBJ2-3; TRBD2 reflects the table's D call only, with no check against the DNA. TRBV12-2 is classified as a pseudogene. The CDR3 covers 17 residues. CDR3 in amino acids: CASRSPRGTSEPDTQYF. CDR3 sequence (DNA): TGTGCAAGTCGCTCCCCCAGGGGGACTAGCGAGCCAGATACGCAGTATTTT.

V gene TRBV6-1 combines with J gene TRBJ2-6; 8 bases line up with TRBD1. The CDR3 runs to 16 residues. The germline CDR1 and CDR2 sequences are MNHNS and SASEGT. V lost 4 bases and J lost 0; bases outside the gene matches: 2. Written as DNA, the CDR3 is TGTGCCAGCAGTGTGACAGGGGTCTCTGGGGCCAACGTCCTGACTTTC. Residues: CASSVTGVSGANVLTF.

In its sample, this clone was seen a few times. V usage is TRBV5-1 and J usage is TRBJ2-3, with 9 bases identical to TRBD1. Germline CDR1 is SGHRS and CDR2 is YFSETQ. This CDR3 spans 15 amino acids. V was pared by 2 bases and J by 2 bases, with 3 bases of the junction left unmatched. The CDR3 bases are TGCGCCAGCAGCTTCCGGGACAGGGTCACAGATACGCAGTATTTT. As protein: CASSFRDRVTDTQYF.

The CDR3 protein is CASSTTKLAGIYSGNTIYF. The CDR3 bases are TGTGCCAGCAGCACCACAAAACTCGCAGGGATATACTCTGGAAACACCATATATTTT. V usage is TRBV5-6 and J usage is TRBJ1-3, with D possibly matching TRBD1 (5 bases). This CDR3 comprises 19 residues. Germline V gene lookup returns CDR1 SGHDT and CDR2 YYEEEE. Trimming stripped 4 bases from V and 0 bases from J, with 23 bases between.

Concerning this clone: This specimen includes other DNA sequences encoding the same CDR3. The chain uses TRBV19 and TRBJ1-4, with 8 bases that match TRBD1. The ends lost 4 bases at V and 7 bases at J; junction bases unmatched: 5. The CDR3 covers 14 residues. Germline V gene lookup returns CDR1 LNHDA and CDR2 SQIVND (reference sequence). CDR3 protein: CASSKDRGGEKLFF. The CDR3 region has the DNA TGTGCCAGTAGTAAAGACAGGGGCGGTGAAAAACTGTTTTTT.

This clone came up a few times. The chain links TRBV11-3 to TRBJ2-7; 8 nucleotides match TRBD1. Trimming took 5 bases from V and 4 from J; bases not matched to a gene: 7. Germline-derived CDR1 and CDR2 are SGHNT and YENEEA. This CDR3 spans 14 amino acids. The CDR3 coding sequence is TGTGCCAGCAGCCCAGGGGGCGTTAATTACGAGCAGTACTTC. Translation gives CASSPGGVNYEQYF.

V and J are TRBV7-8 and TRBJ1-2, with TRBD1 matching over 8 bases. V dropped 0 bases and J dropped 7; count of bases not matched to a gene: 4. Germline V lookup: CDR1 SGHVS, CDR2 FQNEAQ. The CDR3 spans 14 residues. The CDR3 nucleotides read TGTGCCAGCAGCTTAGCAAGGCAGGGGGCTGGCTACACCTTC. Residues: CASSLARQGAGYTF.

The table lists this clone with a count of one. The chain's CDR3 is CASSLVLLAGASYEQYF. The CDR3 coding sequence is TGTGCCAGCAGCTTAGTATTACTAGCGGGAGCTTCGTACGAGCAGTACTTC. This rearrangement joins TRBV7-2 to TRBJ2-7; 11 bases fit TRBD2. The CDR3 spans 17 residues. Germline V gives CDR1 SGHTA, CDR2 FQGNSA. V shed 1 base, J shed 4 bases, and the junction held 9 bases outside the gene matches.

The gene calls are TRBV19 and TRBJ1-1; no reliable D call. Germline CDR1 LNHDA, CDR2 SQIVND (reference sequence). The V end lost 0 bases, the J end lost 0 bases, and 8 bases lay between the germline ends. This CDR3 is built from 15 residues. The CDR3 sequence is CASSIELSMNTEAFF. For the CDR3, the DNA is TGTGCCAGTAGTATAGAACTGTCCATGAACACTGAAGCTTTCTTT.

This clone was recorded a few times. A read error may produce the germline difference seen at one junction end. This chain's CDR3 is CSVEGTSGRYNEQFF. Here the CDR3 DNA reads TGCAGCGTCGAAGGGACTAGCGGGAGATACAATGAGCAGTTCTTC. The rearrangement uses TRBV29-1 and TRBJ2-1; 14 bases are shared with TRBD2. This CDR3 has 15 amino acids. CDR1 is SQVTM and CDR2 is ANQGSEA in the germline V gene.

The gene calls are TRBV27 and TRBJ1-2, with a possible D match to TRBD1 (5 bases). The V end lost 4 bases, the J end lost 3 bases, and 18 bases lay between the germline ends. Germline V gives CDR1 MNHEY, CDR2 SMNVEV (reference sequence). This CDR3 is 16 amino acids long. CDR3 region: CASSSPKSGLDYGYTF. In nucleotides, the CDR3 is TGTGCCAGCAGTTCTCCTAAATCAGGGTTAGACTATGGCTACACCTTC.

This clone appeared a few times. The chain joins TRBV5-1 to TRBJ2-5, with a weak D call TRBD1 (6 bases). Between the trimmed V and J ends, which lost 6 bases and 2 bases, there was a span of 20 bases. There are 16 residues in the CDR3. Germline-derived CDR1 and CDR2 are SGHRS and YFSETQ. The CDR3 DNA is TGCGCCAGCAAGCTAGACACAGGGCGGCGGCAAGAGACCCAGTACTTC. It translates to CASKLDTGRRQETQYF.

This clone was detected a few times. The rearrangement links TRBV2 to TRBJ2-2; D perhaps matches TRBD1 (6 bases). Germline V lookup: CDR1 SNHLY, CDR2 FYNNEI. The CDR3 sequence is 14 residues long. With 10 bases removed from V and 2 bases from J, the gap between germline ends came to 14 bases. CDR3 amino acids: CANPTGHNTGELFF. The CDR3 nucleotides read TGTGCCAATCCAACAGGGCACAACACCGGGGAGCTGTTTTTT.

The CDR3 region is CASMGPEGNEQYF. The CDR3 nucleotides read TGTGCCAGCATGGGGCCGGAGGGCAACGAGCAGTACTTC. This chain connects TRBV2 to TRBJ2-7, with D perhaps TRBD2 (6 bases). CDR1 SNHLY and CDR2 FYNNEI come from the germline V gene. V shed 7 bases and J shed 5 bases, with 15 bases lying between them. CDR3 length: 13 residues. The full variable domain, with the rest looked up from reference TRBV2 and TRBJ2-7, is EPEVTQTPSHQVTQMGQEVILRCVPISNHLYFYWYRQILGQKVEFLVSFYNNEISEKSEIFDDQFSVERPDGSNFTLKIRSTKLEDSAMYFCASMGPEGNEQYFGPGTRLTVT.

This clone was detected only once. In nucleotides, the CDR3 is TGTGCCACCTCCGGCGGAGGCTACGAGCAGTACTTC. Its protein product is CATSGGGYEQYF. This chain links TRBV27 with TRBJ2-7; tentatively, D is TRBD2 (5 bases). V was cut by 10 bases and J by 3 bases, with 13 bases left in between. The V gene's germline CDR1 is MNHEY and CDR2 SMNVEV (reference sequence). This CDR3 region has 12 residues.

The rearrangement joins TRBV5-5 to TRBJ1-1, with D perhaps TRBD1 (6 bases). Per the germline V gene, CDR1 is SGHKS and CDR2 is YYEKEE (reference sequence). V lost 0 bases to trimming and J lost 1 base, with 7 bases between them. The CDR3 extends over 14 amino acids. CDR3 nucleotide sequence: TGTGCCAGCAGCTTGGTACAGGGGAACACTGAAGCTTTCTTT. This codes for CASSLVQGNTEAFF.

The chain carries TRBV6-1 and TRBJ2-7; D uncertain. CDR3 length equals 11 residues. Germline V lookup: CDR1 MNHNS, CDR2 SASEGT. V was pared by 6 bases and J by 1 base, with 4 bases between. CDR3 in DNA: TGTGCCAGCAGCCCATCCTACGAGCAGTACTTC. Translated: CASSPSYEQYF.

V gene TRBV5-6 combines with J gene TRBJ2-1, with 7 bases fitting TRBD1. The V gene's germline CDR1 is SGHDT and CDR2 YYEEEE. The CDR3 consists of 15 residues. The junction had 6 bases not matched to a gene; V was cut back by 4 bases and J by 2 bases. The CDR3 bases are TGTGCCAGCAGCCCCCTACAGGGGACCTACAATGAGCAGTTCTTC. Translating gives CASSPLQGTYNEQFF.

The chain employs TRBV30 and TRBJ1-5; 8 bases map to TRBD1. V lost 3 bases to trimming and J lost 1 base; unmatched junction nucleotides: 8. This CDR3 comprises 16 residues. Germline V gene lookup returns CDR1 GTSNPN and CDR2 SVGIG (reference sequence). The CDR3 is CAWSPKNRGSNQPQHF. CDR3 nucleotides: TGTGCCTGGAGCCCTAAAAACAGGGGGAGCAATCAGCCCCAGCATTTT. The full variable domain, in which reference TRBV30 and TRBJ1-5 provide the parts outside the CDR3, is SQTIHQWPATLVQPVGSPLSLECTVEGTSNPNLYWYRQAAGRGLQLLFYSVGIGQISSEVPQNLSASRPQDRQFILSSKKLLLSDSGFYLCAWSPKNRGSNQPQHFGDGTRLSIL.

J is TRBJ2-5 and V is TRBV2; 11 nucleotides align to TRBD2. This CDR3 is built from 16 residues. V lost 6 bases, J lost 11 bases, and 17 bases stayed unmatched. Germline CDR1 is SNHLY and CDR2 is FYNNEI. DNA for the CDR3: TGTGCCAGCAGGGTACTAGCGGGAGACCTTTTAAGGGGGCAGTACTTC. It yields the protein CASRVLAGDLLRGQYF.